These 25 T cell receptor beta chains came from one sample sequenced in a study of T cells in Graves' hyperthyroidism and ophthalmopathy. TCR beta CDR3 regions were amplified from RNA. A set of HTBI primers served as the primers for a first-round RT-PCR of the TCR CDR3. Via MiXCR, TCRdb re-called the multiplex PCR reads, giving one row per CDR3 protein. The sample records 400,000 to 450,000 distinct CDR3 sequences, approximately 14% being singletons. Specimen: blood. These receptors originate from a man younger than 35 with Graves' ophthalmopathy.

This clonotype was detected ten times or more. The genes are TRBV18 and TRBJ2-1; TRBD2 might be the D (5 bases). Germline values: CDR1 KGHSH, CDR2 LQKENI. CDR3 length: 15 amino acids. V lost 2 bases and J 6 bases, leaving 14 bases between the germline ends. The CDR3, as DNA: TGTGCCAGCTCACCAAACAGCGCCGGAGGCAATGAGCAGTTCTTC. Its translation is CASSPNSAGGNEQFF.

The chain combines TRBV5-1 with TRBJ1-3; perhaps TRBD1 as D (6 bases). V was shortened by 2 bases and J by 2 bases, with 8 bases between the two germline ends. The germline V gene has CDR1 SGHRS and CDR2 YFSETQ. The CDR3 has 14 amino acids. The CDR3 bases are TGCGCCAGCAGCTTTGGGACAACTGGAAACACCATATATTTT. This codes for CASSFGTTGNTIYF. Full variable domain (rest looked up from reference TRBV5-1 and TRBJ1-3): KAGVTQTPRYLIKTRGQQVTLSCSPISGHRSVSWYQQTPGQGLQFLFEYFSETQRNKGNFPGRFSGRQFSNSRSEMNVSTLELGDSALYLCASSFGTTGNTIYFGEGSWLTVV.

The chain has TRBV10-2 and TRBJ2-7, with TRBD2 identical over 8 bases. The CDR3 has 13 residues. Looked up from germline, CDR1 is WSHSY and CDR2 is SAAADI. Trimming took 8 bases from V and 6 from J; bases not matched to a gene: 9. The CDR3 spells CASRGAAGAEQYF. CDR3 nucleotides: TGCGCCAGCCGGGGTGCAGCGGGAGCCGAGCAGTACTTC.

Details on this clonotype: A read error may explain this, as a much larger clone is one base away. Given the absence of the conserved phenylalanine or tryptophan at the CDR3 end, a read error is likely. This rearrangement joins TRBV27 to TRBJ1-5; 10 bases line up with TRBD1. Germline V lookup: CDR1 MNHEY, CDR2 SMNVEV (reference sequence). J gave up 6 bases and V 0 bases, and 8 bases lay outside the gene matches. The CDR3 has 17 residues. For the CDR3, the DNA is TGTGCCAGCAGTTTATCTCCCCCGACAGGGGGCTCTCAGCCCCAGCATCTT. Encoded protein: CASSLSPPTGGSQPQHL.

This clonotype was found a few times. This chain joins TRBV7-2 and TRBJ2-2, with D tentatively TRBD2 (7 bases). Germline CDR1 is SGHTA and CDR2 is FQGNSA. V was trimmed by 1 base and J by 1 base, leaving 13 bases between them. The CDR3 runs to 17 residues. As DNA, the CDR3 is TGTGCCAGCAGCTTAGTTTGGGGGGGGCAGAACACCGGGGAGCTGTTTTTT. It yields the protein CASSLVWGGQNTGELFF.

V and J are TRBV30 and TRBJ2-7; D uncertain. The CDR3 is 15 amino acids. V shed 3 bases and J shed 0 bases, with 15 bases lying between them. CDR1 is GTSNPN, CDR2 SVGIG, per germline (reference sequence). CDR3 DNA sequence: TGTGCCTGGAGCCTTTCCGCGTCGAGCTCCTACGAGCAGTACTTC. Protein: CAWSLSASSSYEQYF.

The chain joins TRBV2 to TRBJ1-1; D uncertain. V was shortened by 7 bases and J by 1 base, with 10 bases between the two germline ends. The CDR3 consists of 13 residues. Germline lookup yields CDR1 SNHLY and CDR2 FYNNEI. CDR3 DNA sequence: TGTGCCAGCAATTGGCTGTCGAACACTGAAGCTTTCTTT. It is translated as CASNWLSNTEAFF.

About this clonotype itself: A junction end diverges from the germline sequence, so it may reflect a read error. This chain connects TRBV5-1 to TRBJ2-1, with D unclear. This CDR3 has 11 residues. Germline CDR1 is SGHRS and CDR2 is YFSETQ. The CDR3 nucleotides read TGCGCCGGCAGCTTGAGCAGTGAGCAGTTCTTC. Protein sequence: CAGSLSSEQFF.

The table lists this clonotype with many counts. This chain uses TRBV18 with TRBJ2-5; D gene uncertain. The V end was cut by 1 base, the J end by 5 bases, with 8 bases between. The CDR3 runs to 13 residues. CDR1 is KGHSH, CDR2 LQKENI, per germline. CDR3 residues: CASSPLLSETQYF. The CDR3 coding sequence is TGTGCCAGCTCACCACTTCTATCGGAGACCCAGTACTTC.

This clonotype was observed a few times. The CDR3 coding sequence is TGCGCCAGCAGCCCAGGACAGGCTGCTAATGAAAAACTGTTTTTT. Translation: CASSPGQAANEKLFF. The chain couples TRBV5-1 to TRBJ1-4; 7 nucleotides agree with TRBD1. The CDR3 has 15 residues. V was pared by 4 bases and J by 3 bases, with 6 bases of the junction left unmatched. CDR1 and CDR2 (germline): SGHRS, YFSETQ.

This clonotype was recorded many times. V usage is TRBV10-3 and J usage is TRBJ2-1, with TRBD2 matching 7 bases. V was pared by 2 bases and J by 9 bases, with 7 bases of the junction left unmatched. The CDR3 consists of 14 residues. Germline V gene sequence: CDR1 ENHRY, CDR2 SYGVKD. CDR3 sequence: CAISEGGGAAEQFF. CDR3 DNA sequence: TGTGCCATCAGTGAGGGGGGAGGGGCAGCTGAGCAGTTCTTC.

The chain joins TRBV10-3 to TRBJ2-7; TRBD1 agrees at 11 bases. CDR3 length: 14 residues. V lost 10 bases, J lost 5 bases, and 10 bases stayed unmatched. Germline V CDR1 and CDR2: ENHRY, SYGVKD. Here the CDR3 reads CATNGQGALNEQYF. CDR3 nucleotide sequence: TGTGCCACCAACGGACAGGGGGCCCTAAACGAGCAGTACTTC.

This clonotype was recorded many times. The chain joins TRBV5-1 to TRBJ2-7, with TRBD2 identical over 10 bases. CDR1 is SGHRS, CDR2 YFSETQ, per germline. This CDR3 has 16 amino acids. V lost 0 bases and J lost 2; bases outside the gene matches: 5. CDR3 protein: CASSLEGLAYTYEQYF. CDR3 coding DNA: TGCGCCAGCAGCTTGGAGGGACTAGCGTACACCTACGAGCAGTACTTC.

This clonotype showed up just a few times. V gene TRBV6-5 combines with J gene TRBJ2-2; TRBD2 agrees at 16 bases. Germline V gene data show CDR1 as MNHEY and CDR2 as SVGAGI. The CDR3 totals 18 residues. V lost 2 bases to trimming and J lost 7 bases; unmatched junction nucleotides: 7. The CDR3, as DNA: TGTGCCAGCAGTTACGGGACTAGCGGGGGGGTCATATACGGGGAGCTGTTTTTT. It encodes CASSYGTSGGVIYGELFF.

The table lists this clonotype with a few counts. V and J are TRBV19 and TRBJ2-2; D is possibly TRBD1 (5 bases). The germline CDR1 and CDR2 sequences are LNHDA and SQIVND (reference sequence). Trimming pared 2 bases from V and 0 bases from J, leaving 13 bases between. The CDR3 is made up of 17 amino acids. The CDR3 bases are TGTGCCAGTAGTATATGGGGCAGGCTTTCGAACACCGGGGAGCTGTTTTTT. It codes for CASSIWGRLSNTGELFF.

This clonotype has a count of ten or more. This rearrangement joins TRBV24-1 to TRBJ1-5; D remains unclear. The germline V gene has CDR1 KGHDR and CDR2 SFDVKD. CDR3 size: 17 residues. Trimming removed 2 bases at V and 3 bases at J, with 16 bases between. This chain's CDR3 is CATSDSKVLTFNQPQHF. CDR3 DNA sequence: TGTGCCACCAGTGATTCAAAGGTACTGACCTTCAATCAGCCCCAGCATTTT.

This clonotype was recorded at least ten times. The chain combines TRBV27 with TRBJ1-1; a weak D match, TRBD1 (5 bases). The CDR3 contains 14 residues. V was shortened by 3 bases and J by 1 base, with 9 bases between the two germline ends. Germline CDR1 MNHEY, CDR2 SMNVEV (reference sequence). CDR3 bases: TGTGCCAGCAGTTTTCCAGGGAAGAACACTGAAGCTTTCTTT. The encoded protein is CASSFPGKNTEAFF.

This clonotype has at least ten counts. As DNA, the CDR3 is TGTGCCAGCAGCCAGCGGGAGACCCAGTACTTC. It translates to CASSQRETQYF. The chain links TRBV7-8 to TRBJ2-5; D is possibly TRBD2 (5 bases). Trimming stripped 5 bases from V and 5 bases from J, with 6 bases between. Germline V gives CDR1 SGHVS, CDR2 FQNEAQ. The CDR3 has 11 residues. The whole variable domain, filled in from reference TRBV7-8 and TRBJ2-5, reads GAGVSQSPRYKVAKRGQDVALRCDPISGHVSLFWYQQALGQGPEFLTYFQNEAQLDKSGLPSDRFFAERPEGSVSTLKIQRTQQEDSAVYLCASSQRETQYFGPGTRLLVL.

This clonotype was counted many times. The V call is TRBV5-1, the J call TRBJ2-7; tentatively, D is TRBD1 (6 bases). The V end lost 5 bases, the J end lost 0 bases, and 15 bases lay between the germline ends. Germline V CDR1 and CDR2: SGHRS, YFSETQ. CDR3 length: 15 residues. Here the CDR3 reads CASREEQGSSYEQYF. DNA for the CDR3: TGCGCCAGCAGGGAAGAACAGGGTAGCTCCTACGAGCAGTACTTC.

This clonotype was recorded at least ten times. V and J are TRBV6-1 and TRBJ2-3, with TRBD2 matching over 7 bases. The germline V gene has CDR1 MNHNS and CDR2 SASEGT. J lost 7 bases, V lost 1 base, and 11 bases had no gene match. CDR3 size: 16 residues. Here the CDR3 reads CASSEGGGTSGHTQYF. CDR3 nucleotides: TGTGCCAGCAGTGAAGGGGGGGGGACCTCAGGCCATACGCAGTATTTT.

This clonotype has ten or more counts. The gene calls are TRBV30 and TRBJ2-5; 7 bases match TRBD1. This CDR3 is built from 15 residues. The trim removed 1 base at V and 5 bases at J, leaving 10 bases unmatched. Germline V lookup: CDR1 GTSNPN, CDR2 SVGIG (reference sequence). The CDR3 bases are TGTGCCTGGAGTGCCCCGGGACAGCGAAGGGAGACCCAGTACTTC. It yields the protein CAWSAPGQRRETQYF.

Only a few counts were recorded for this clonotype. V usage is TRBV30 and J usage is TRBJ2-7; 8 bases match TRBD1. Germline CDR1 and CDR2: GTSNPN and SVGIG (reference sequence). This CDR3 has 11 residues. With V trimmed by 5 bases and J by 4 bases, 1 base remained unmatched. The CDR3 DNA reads TGTGCCTGGGACAGGGGTTACGAGCAGTACTTC. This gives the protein CAWDRGYEQYF.

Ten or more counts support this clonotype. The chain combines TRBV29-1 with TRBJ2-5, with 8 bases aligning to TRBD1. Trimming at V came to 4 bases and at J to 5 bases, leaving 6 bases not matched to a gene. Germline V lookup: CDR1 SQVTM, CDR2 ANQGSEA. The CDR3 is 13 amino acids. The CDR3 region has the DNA TGCAGCGTTGCCCGGACAGGGCAGGAGACCCAGTACTTC. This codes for CSVARTGQETQYF.

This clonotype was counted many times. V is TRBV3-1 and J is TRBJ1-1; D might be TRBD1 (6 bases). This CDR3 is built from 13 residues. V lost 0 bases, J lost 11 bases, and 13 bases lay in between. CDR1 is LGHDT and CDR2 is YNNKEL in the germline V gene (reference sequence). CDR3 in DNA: TGTGCCAGCAGCCAAGATGGGGGGCCATGGGCTTTCTTT. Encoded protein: CASSQDGGPWAFF.

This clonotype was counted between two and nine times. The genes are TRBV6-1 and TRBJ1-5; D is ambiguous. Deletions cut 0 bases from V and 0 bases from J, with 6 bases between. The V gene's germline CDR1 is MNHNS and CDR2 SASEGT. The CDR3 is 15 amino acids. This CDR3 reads CASSEAPYSNQPQHF. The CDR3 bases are TGTGCCAGCAGTGAAGCGCCGTATAGCAATCAGCCCCAGCATTTT.